The subject of this entry is one T cell receptor (beta chain). These data come from a study of T cell responses to AZD1222 COVID-19 vaccine. Some second doses came at about 4 weeks and others at about 12 weeks; these were pooled. Here immunoSEQ multiplex PCR was the method, and the copy in TCRdb shows in-frame clones only, minus some. The sample holds 150,000 to 200,000 clones, 92% seen once. From germline, CDR1 is LNHDA and CDR2 SQIVND (reference sequence). The CDR3 totals 15 residues. Unmatched junction bases numbered 9, after V lost 6 bases and J lost 4 bases. The chain joins TRBV19 to TRBJ2-1, with 7 bases that match TRBD2. The clonotype comes from an adult who received the AZD1222 COVID-19 vaccine. The specimen was peripheral blood, collected 28 days after the second AZD1222 dose. CDR3 residues: CASSPAGTAYNEQFF. CDR3 in DNA: TGTGCCAGTAGCCCAGCGGGGACTGCATACAATGAGCAGTTCTTC. Together with reference TRBV19 and TRBJ2-1, the CDR3 gives the full variable domain: DGGITQSPKYLFRKEGQNVTLSCEQNLNHDAMYWYRQDPGQGLRLIYYSQIVNDFQKGDIAEGYSVSREKKESFPLTVTSAQKNPTAFYLCASSPAGTAYNEQFFGPGTRLTVL.